This is a list of T cell receptor beta chains from one sample in a study of OX40 agonist ivuxolimab in advanced cancers. Assay used: immunoSEQ multiplex PCR; TCRdb lists only in-frame clones, some missing. In the table there are about 62,000 clones, 85% of which are singletons. Sample: CD4+ or CD8+ T cells sorted from blood, taken in a trial of the OX40 agonist ivuxolimab. The origin of the receptors is an adult with an advanced solid tumor such as melanoma, head and neck, liver or kidney cancer. Both conserved end residues are part of each CDR3. Fields, in order: V gene, D gene, J gene, clone size, CDR3 protein, CDR3 DNA. The D gene is left open where the match is weak. Only part of the rows carry a size: once, few, many, or a class if the clone is expanded.

v_gene: TRBV4-1; d_gene: .; j_gene: TRBJ1-1; abundance: .; CDR3aa: CASRTTANTEAFF; CDR3nt: TGCGCCAGCAGGACGACAGCCAACACTGAAGCTTTCTTT
v_gene: TRBV10-1; d_gene: .; j_gene: TRBJ2-5; abundance: .; CDR3aa: CASSETLGETQYF; CDR3nt: TGCGCCAGCAGTGAGACCCTAGGGGAGACCCAGTACTTC
v_gene: TRBV9; d_gene: .; j_gene: TRBJ1-1; abundance: once; CDR3aa: CASSVGWASEAFF; CDR3nt: TGTGCCAGCAGCGTCGGGTGGGCGTCTGAAGCTTTCTTT
v_gene: TRBV7-9; d_gene: .; j_gene: TRBJ2-7; abundance: .; CDR3aa: CASSLHPPGEQYF; CDR3nt: TGTGCCAGCAGCTTACACCCCCCGGGGGAGCAGTACTTC
v_gene: TRBV9; d_gene: .; j_gene: TRBJ2-3; abundance: once; CDR3aa: CASSVEVRSTDTQYF; CDR3nt: TGTGCCAGCAGCGTAGAGGTCAGGTCCACAGATACGCAGTATTTT
v_gene: TRBV28; d_gene: .; j_gene: TRBJ1-2; abundance: few; CDR3aa: CASSSPDGNGYTF; CDR3nt: TGTGCCAGCAGTTCACCCGACGGGAATGGCTACACCTTC
v_gene: TRBV5-4; d_gene: .; j_gene: TRBJ2-7; abundance: .; CDR3aa: CASSLGQDPSYEQYF; CDR3nt: TGTGCCAGCAGCTTGGGACAGGACCCCTCTTACGAGCAGTACTTC
v_gene: TRBV5-1; d_gene: .; j_gene: TRBJ2-3; abundance: .; CDR3aa: CASRSGTASSTDTQYF; CDR3nt: TGCGCCAGCAGGTCGGGTACAGCCTCTAGCACAGATACGCAGTATTTT
v_gene: TRBV11-3; d_gene: .; j_gene: TRBJ2-1; abundance: .; CDR3aa: CASSLFQGAYEQFF; CDR3nt: TGTGCCAGCAGCTTATTTCAAGGGGCCTATGAGCAGTTCTTC
v_gene: TRBV9; d_gene: .; j_gene: TRBJ2-1; abundance: .; CDR3aa: CASSTGLGDYNEQFF; CDR3nt: TGTGCCAGCAGCACGGGGCTAGGGGATTACAATGAGCAGTTCTTC
v_gene: TRBV30; d_gene: .; j_gene: TRBJ1-2; abundance: .; CDR3aa: CASKRVETRGYTF; CDR3nt: TGTGCCTCAAAGCGAGTGGAAACGCGGGGCTACACCTTC
v_gene: TRBV10-3; d_gene: .; j_gene: TRBJ2-6; abundance: .; CDR3aa: CAIRGGSTYSGANVLTF; CDR3nt: TGTGCCATCAGGGGGGGATCGACCTACTCTGGGGCCAACGTCCTGACTTTC
v_gene: TRBV2; d_gene: TRBD1; j_gene: TRBJ2-3; abundance: .; CDR3aa: CASYRGTPDTQYF; CDR3nt: TGTGCCAGCTACAGGGGGACCCCAGATACGCAGTATTTT
v_gene: TRBV7-9; d_gene: .; j_gene: TRBJ2-2; abundance: .; CDR3aa: CASYRGSRSTGELFF; CDR3nt: TGTGCCAGCTACCGGGGGAGTAGGAGCACCGGGGAGCTGTTTTTT
v_gene: TRBV5-1; d_gene: .; j_gene: TRBJ2-1; abundance: .; CDR3aa: CASSLGTADNEQFF; CDR3nt: TGCGCCAGCAGCTTGGGGACAGCAGACAATGAGCAGTTCTTC
v_gene: TRBV5-6; d_gene: TRBD1; j_gene: TRBJ2-7; abundance: .; CDR3aa: CASSPVTGVREQYF; CDR3nt: TGTGCCAGCAGCCCGGTCACAGGGGTCCGGGAGCAGTACTTC
v_gene: TRBV7-9; d_gene: TRBD1; j_gene: TRBJ2-7; abundance: .; CDR3aa: CASSVGTDEQYF; CDR3nt: TGTGCCAGCAGCGTCGGGACAGACGAGCAGTACTTC
v_gene: TRBV18; d_gene: .; j_gene: TRBJ1-2; abundance: .; CDR3aa: CASSPDDRQDAAFDYTF; CDR3nt: TGTGCCAGCTCCCCCGACGACCGACAGGACGCTGCATTTGACTACACCTTC
v_gene: TRBV5-6; d_gene: .; j_gene: TRBJ2-1; abundance: .; CDR3aa: CASSPPGRGLRNEQFF; CDR3nt: TGTGCCAGCAGCCCCCCCGGCCGGGGGCTTCGGAATGAGCAGTTCTTC
v_gene: TRBV14; d_gene: .; j_gene: TRBJ1-2; abundance: .; CDR3aa: CASSQGPNYGYTF; CDR3nt: TGTGCCAGCAGCCAAGGCCCTAACTATGGCTACACCTTC
v_gene: TRBV28; d_gene: .; j_gene: TRBJ2-5; abundance: few; CDR3aa: CASSRLETQYF; CDR3nt: TGTGCCAGCAGTAGGTTGGAGACCCAGTACTTC
v_gene: TRBV28; d_gene: .; j_gene: TRBJ1-2; abundance: .; CDR3aa: CASTSRAYGYTF; CDR3nt: TGTGCCAGCACCTCCCGGGCCTATGGCTACACCTTC
v_gene: TRBV6-1; d_gene: .; j_gene: TRBJ1-1; abundance: once; CDR3aa: CASNLGPGRNTEAFF; CDR3nt: TGTGCCAGCAACTTGGGCCCGGGACGGAACACTGAAGCTTTCTTT
v_gene: TRBV9; d_gene: TRBD1; j_gene: TRBJ1-4; abundance: .; CDR3aa: CASSVGLAGGDEKLFF; CDR3nt: TGTGCCAGCAGCGTCGGTTTGGCAGGGGGGGATGAAAAACTGTTTTTT
v_gene: TRBV10-3; d_gene: .; j_gene: TRBJ1-2; abundance: .; CDR3aa: CAISEGLPSNYGYTF; CDR3nt: TGTGCCATCAGTGAAGGCCTCCCCTCTAACTATGGCTACACCTTC
v_gene: TRBV5-4; d_gene: .; j_gene: TRBJ1-2; abundance: .; CDR3aa: CASSLVEPNYGYTF; CDR3nt: TGTGCCAGCAGCCTGGTAGAGCCTAACTATGGCTACACCTTC
v_gene: TRBV18; d_gene: .; j_gene: TRBJ1-1; abundance: .; CDR3aa: CASSPGRGTEAFF; CDR3nt: TGTGCCAGCTCACCAGGGAGGGGCACTGAAGCTTTCTTT
v_gene: TRBV27; d_gene: .; j_gene: TRBJ2-1; abundance: .; CDR3aa: CASGVSYNEQFF; CDR3nt: TGTGCCAGCGGGGTCTCCTACAATGAGCAGTTCTTC
v_gene: TRBV7-9; d_gene: .; j_gene: TRBJ1-2; abundance: .; CDR3aa: CASSLDGDGYTF; CDR3nt: TGTGCCAGCAGCTTAGATGGGGATGGCTACACCTTC
v_gene: TRBV5-5; d_gene: .; j_gene: TRBJ2-2; abundance: .; CDR3aa: CASSLGDRSNTGELFF; CDR3nt: TGTGCCAGCAGCTTGGGTGACCGTTCGAACACCGGGGAGCTGTTTTTT
v_gene: TRBV7-2; d_gene: TRBD1; j_gene: TRBJ2-7; abundance: .; CDR3aa: CASSPRRTGLEQYF; CDR3nt: TGTGCCAGCAGCCCCCGAAGGACAGGGTTGGAGCAGTACTTC
v_gene: TRBV6-1; d_gene: .; j_gene: TRBJ1-2; abundance: .; CDR3aa: CASSEEGLQYGYTF; CDR3nt: TGTGCCAGCAGTGAAGAGGGACTGCAGTATGGCTACACCTTC
v_gene: TRBV5-4; d_gene: .; j_gene: TRBJ1-1; abundance: few; CDR3aa: CASSPGGGLNTEAFF; CDR3nt: TGTGCCAGCAGCCCTGGGGGCGGCTTGAACACTGAAGCTTTCTTT
v_gene: TRBV7-2; d_gene: TRBD1; j_gene: TRBJ2-5; abundance: once; CDR3aa: CASSLDRGQETQYF; CDR3nt: TGTGCCAGCAGCTTAGATAGGGGGCAGGAGACCCAGTACTTC
v_gene: TRBV18; d_gene: TRBD1; j_gene: TRBJ1-1; abundance: .; CDR3aa: CASSPPKQGVSSTEAFF; CDR3nt: TGTGCCAGCTCACCACCGAAGCAGGGGGTATCAAGCACTGAAGCTTTCTTT
v_gene: TRBV28; d_gene: TRBD2; j_gene: TRBJ2-7; abundance: .; CDR3aa: CASSLWGPTSGGKYEQYF; CDR3nt: TGTGCCAGCAGTTTATGGGGTCCCACTAGCGGGGGGAAATACGAGCAGTACTTC
v_gene: TRBV6-1; d_gene: TRBD1; j_gene: TRBJ2-2; abundance: .; CDR3aa: CASSARTGTGELFF; CDR3nt: TGTGCCAGCAGTGCCAGGACAGGCACCGGGGAGCTGTTTTTT
v_gene: TRBV28; d_gene: TRBD1; j_gene: TRBJ2-3; abundance: .; CDR3aa: CASTDTPGQGTDTQYF; CDR3nt: TGTGCCAGCACCGACACACCGGGACAGGGAACAGATACGCAGTATTTT
v_gene: TRBV6-6; d_gene: .; j_gene: TRBJ2-2; abundance: .; CDR3aa: CASSLLGLVSGELFF; CDR3nt: TGTGCCAGCAGTCTACTAGGACTCGTTTCCGGGGAGCTGTTTTTT
v_gene: TRBV2; d_gene: .; j_gene: TRBJ2-3; abundance: .; CDR3aa: CASSESTGPDTQYF; CDR3nt: TGTGCCAGCAGTGAATCCACAGGGCCAGATACGCAGTATTTT
v_gene: TRBV10-3; d_gene: .; j_gene: TRBJ1-2; abundance: .; CDR3aa: CAISESRGRGQRGGYTF; CDR3nt: TGTGCCATCAGTGAGTCCCGCGGTCGCGGACAGAGGGGAGGCTACACCTTC
v_gene: TRBV19; d_gene: .; j_gene: TRBJ1-1; abundance: .; CDR3aa: CASSMFGLEAEAFF; CDR3nt: TGTGCCAGTAGTATGTTTGGGCTCGAGGCTGAAGCTTTCTTT
v_gene: TRBV29-1; d_gene: TRBD1; j_gene: TRBJ1-1; abundance: .; CDR3aa: CSSREGALYTEAFF; CDR3nt: TGCAGCTCCCGCGAGGGGGCGCTTTACACTGAAGCTTTCTTT
v_gene: TRBV7-9; d_gene: .; j_gene: TRBJ1-3; abundance: .; CDR3aa: CASSLISSGNTIYF; CDR3nt: TGTGCCAGCAGCCTCATCTCATCAGGAAACACCATATATTTT
v_gene: TRBV5-1; d_gene: .; j_gene: TRBJ1-6; abundance: .; CDR3aa: CASSQGGTRNSSPLHF; CDR3nt: TGCGCCAGCAGCCAGGGCGGGACAAGAAATTCTTCACCCCTCCACTTT
v_gene: TRBV14; d_gene: .; j_gene: TRBJ2-1; abundance: once; CDR3aa: CASSFTRTSAYNEQFF; CDR3nt: TGTGCCAGCAGCTTTACGCGGACGTCGGCCTACAATGAGCAGTTCTTC
v_gene: TRBV7-9; d_gene: TRBD1; j_gene: TRBJ2-5; abundance: .; CDR3aa: CASSQTGIQETQYF; CDR3nt: TGTGCCAGCAGCCAGACAGGGATCCAAGAGACCCAGTACTTC
v_gene: TRBV19; d_gene: .; j_gene: TRBJ1-4; abundance: .; CDR3aa: CASSSSHALVTNEKLFF; CDR3nt: TGTGCCAGTAGTAGCAGCCATGCTCTTGTAACTAATGAAAAACTGTTTTTT
v_gene: TRBV29-1; d_gene: .; j_gene: TRBJ2-3; abundance: .; CDR3aa: CSVLPGSTSTRTDTQYF; CDR3nt: TGCAGCGTGCTACCGGGATCTACCTCAACTCGCACAGATACGCAGTATTTT
v_gene: TRBV10-2; d_gene: .; j_gene: TRBJ2-7; abundance: few; CDR3aa: CASRGEGSIHYEQYF; CDR3nt: TGCGCCAGCAGGGGAGAGGGGTCCATACACTACGAGCAGTACTTC
v_gene: TRBV27; d_gene: .; j_gene: TRBJ1-1; abundance: .; CDR3aa: CASSLQAFMNTEAFF; CDR3nt: TGTGCCAGCAGTTTACAGGCATTTATGAACACTGAAGCTTTCTTT
v_gene: TRBV7-8; d_gene: .; j_gene: TRBJ2-7; abundance: .; CDR3aa: CASSEAGGYEQYF; CDR3nt: TGTGCCAGCAGCGAGGCCGGCGGCTACGAGCAGTACTTC